The 26 T cell receptor beta chains presented below share a single source sample, sequenced in a study of Tregs in tolerant kidney transplant recipients (dated by TCRdb to the late 2010s). The transplants used related donors along with nonmyeloablative bone marrow transplantation, and in the human trials mixed chimerism was transient. Libraries were prepared through the immunoSEQ multiplex PCR assay. What TCRdb holds here is the immuneACCESS table cut down to in-frame rearrangements. Part of the clones is not present; checked against another copy, under half of the missing clones reflect an unresolved V gene, and the others are unexplained. For this sample there are around 86,000 clones; roughly nine tenths appear just once. The ten largest clones represent roughly 1.5% of the sample. The sequencing used CD4+ T cells from blood (PBMCs), collected 24 months after the transplant. The receptors derive from a human patient who received a combined kidney and bone marrow transplant. After a transplant, certain T cells may trace back to the graft donor.

The V and J genes are TRBV7-2 and TRBJ1-1; tentatively, D is TRBD1 (6 bases). The V and J ends lost 4 bases and 1 base respectively, with 7 bases between them. Per germline, CDR1 SGHTA and CDR2 FQGNSA. This CDR3 contains 13 residues. The CDR3, as DNA: TGTGCCAGCAGCTGGGGACAGAACACTGAAGCTTTCTTT. Its protein product is CASSWGQNTEAFF.

The V call is TRBV30, the J call TRBJ2-5, with D possibly TRBD1 on 6 matching bases. V lost 0 bases and J lost 0, with 17 bases in between. Germline loops: CDR1 GTSNPN, CDR2 SVGIG (reference sequence). The CDR3 runs 17 residues. The CDR3: CAWSVLVGHWYQETQYF. In nucleotides, the CDR3 is TGTGCCTGGAGTGTTTTAGTGGGACACTGGTACCAAGAGACCCAGTACTTC. The variable domain in full, completed from reference TRBV30 and TRBJ2-5, reads SQTIHQWPATLVQPVGSPLSLECTVEGTSNPNLYWYRQAAGRGLQLLFYSVGIGQISSEVPQNLSASRPQDRQFILSSKKLLLSDSGFYLCAWSVLVGHWYQETQYFGPGTRLLVL.

The rearrangement links TRBV7-3 to TRBJ2-1, with TRBD1 matching 7 bases. The germline gives CDR1 SGHTA, CDR2 FQGTGA. CDR3 size: 15 residues. The J segment lost 3 bases and the V segment lost 5 bases, leaving 7 bases of the junction unmatched. CDR3 nucleotide sequence: TGTGCCAGCAGCCCGACAGGGATGGGCTACAATGAGCAGTTCTTC. Translating gives CASSPTGMGYNEQFF.

The genes are TRBV19 and TRBJ2-2, with D possibly being TRBD1 (6 bases). CDR1 is LNHDA, CDR2 SQIVND, per germline (reference sequence). Deletions cut 10 bases from V and 4 bases from J, with 16 bases between. This CDR3 has 14 residues. CDR3 amino acids: CAIQGSALTGELFF. In DNA form, the CDR3 reads TGTGCCATTCAGGGGTCCGCTCTCACCGGGGAGCTGTTTTTT.

The rearrangement links TRBV29-1 to TRBJ2-6; D possibly corresponds to TRBD1 (6 bases). Trimming stripped 6 bases from V and 4 bases from J, with 10 bases between. This CDR3 is built from 13 residues. Germline CDR1 reads SQVTM; CDR2 reads ANQGSEA. In nucleotides, the CDR3 is TGCAGCGTACAGGGCCCCGGGGCCAACGTCCTGACTTTC. It is translated as CSVQGPGANVLTF.

The chain employs TRBV19 and TRBJ1-5, with a weak D call TRBD1 (6 bases). The CDR3 is 13 amino acids. V was clipped by 5 bases and J by 4 bases, with 9 bases between them. From germline, CDR1 is LNHDA and CDR2 SQIVND (reference sequence). CDR3 in amino acids: CASSPDRNQPQHF. The CDR3 coding sequence is TGTGCCAGTAGTCCCGACAGGAATCAGCCCCAGCATTTT.

The chain couples TRBV18 to TRBJ2-7; weak D call: TRBD1 (5 bases). CDR1 is KGHSH and CDR2 is LQKENI in the germline V gene. V lost 3 bases, J lost 5 bases, and 17 bases lay in between. CDR3 length: 15 amino acids. The CDR3 nucleotides read TGTGCCAGCTCACCGTGGGCAGGGCCCCCCGACGAGCAGTACTTC. It is translated as CASSPWAGPPDEQYF.

Here the CDR3 DNA reads TGTGCCAGCAGCGGCAGACTAGCGGGAAACACCGGGGAGCTGTTTTTT. Encoded protein: CASSGRLAGNTGELFF. The rearrangement uses TRBV7-9 and TRBJ2-2; 11 bases map to TRBD2. CDR3 length equals 16 residues. V trimming: 5 bases; J trimming: 2 bases; junction bases outside the gene matches: 4. Germline loops: CDR1 SEHNR, CDR2 FQNEAQ (reference sequence).

The chain links TRBV18 to TRBJ2-1; 9 nucleotides agree with TRBD2. Germline assignment: CDR1 KGHSH and CDR2 LQKENI. V lost 3 bases and J lost 1; bases outside the gene matches: 4. The CDR3 consists of 16 residues. The CDR3 sequence is CASSPSAGGSYNEQFF. In DNA, the CDR3 is TGTGCCAGCTCACCTTCAGCGGGAGGTTCCTACAATGAGCAGTTCTTC. Together with reference TRBV18 and TRBJ2-1, the CDR3 gives the full variable domain: NAGVMQNPRHLVRRRGQEARLRCSPMKGHSHVYWYRQLPEEGLKFMVYLQKENIIDESGMPKERFSAEFPKEGPSILRIQQVVRGDSAAYFCASSPSAGGSYNEQFFGPGTRLTVL.

The chain recombines TRBV19 with TRBJ2-3, with 8 positions matching TRBD2. Unmatched junction bases numbered 6, after V lost 6 bases and J lost 10 bases. Germline V gives CDR1 LNHDA, CDR2 SQIVND (reference sequence). The CDR3 covers 12 residues. The chain's CDR3 is CASSSRGLAQYF. In DNA, the CDR3 is TGTGCCAGTAGCAGCCGGGGACTAGCGCAGTATTTT.

This sequence joins TRBV19 and TRBJ2-7; no firm D call. Germline-derived CDR1 and CDR2 are LNHDA and SQIVND (reference sequence). V shed 1 base and J shed 3 bases, with 13 bases lying between them. The CDR3 extends over 15 amino acids. This CDR3 is CASSIGLPHYYEQYF. In DNA, the CDR3 is TGTGCCAGTAGTATAGGACTCCCCCACTACTACGAGCAGTACTTC.

CDR3 region: CASSLGTVNYGYTF. CDR3 in DNA: TGTGCCAGCAGCTTAGGGACAGTTAACTATGGCTACACCTTC. The rearrangement links TRBV11-2 to TRBJ1-2; TRBD1 is a possible D gene (6 bases). This CDR3 has 14 amino acids. V was cut by 1 base and J by 1 base, with 7 bases left in between. Germline-derived CDR1 and CDR2 are SGHAT and FQNNGV.

The chain has TRBV9 and TRBJ2-7, with D tentatively TRBD1 (6 bases). Germline V gene sequence: CDR1 SGDLS, CDR2 YYNGEE. Trimming removed 0 bases from V and 2 bases from J, with 9 bases in between. The CDR3 loop spans 14 amino acids. This CDR3 reads CASSVVDRTYEQYF. CDR3 sequence (DNA): TGTGCCAGCAGCGTAGTGGACAGAACCTACGAGCAGTACTTC.

Here the CDR3 DNA reads TGTGCCAGTAGTATGTGGGACAGGGGGCTATTGGTACTGAACACTGAAGCTTTCTTT. Translating gives CASSMWDRGLLVLNTEAFF. V and J are TRBV19 and TRBJ1-1; 12 positions agree with TRBD1. The germline gives CDR1 LNHDA, CDR2 SQIVND (reference sequence). The CDR3 has 19 residues. Trimming at V came to 3 bases and at J to 0 bases, leaving 11 bases not matched to a gene. Drawing the rest from reference TRBV19 and TRBJ1-1, the complete variable domain is DGGITQSPKYLFRKEGQNVTLSCEQNLNHDAMYWYRQDPGQGLRLIYYSQIVNDFQKGDIAEGYSVSREKKESFPLTVTSAQKNPTAFYLCASSMWDRGLLVLNTEAFFGQGTRLTVV.

The chain employs TRBV5-1 and TRBJ1-1; D may be TRBD1 (6 bases). The length of the CDR3 is 16 residues. V lost 5 bases and J 1 base, leaving 18 bases between the germline ends. Germline V lookup: CDR1 SGHRS, CDR2 YFSETQ. CDR3 sequence (DNA): TGCGCCAGCAGGAACAACCCGGGACACTCGAACACTGAAGCTTTCTTT. Its translation: CASRNNPGHSNTEAFF.

The rearrangement joins TRBV18 to TRBJ1-2, with 11 bases identical to TRBD1. The V and J ends lost 1 base and 5 bases, in that order; junction bases with no gene match: 3. The CDR3 is made up of 15 amino acids. Per germline, CDR1 KGHSH and CDR2 LQKENI. In DNA, the CDR3 is TGTGCCAGCTCACCACGGGACAGGGGGGAGTATGGCTACACCTTC. This gives the protein CASSPRDRGEYGYTF.

V and J are TRBV7-9 and TRBJ1-6; 7 positions match TRBD1. Germline CDR1 reads SEHNR; CDR2 reads FQNEAQ (reference sequence). The CDR3 covers 15 residues. Germline trimming cut 0 bases from V and 10 bases from J; bases unmatched to any gene: 6. The CDR3 coding sequence is TGTGCCAGCAGCTTAGCGCAAGGGGGCGGCTCACCCCTCCACTTT. It yields the protein CASSLAQGGGSPLHF.

The chain links TRBV10-3 to TRBJ1-5; maybe TRBD1 (6 bases). The CDR3 runs 14 residues. Trimming took 4 bases from V and 4 from J, leaving 11 bases between them. Germline CDR1 and CDR2: ENHRY and SYGVKD. DNA of the CDR3: TGTGCCATCAGTGGGGGAACAGGGAATCAGCCCCAGCATTTT. Translating gives CAISGGTGNQPQHF.

The V gene is TRBV18, the J gene TRBJ2-5; 9 bases align to TRBD1. Germline trimming cut 3 bases from V and 3 bases from J; bases unmatched to any gene: 5. The CDR3 is 15 residues long. In germline, CDR1 is KGHSH, CDR2 LQKENI. This CDR3 reads CASSPGQGVEETQYF. The DNA of the CDR3 is TGTGCCAGCTCACCGGGACAGGGAGTCGAAGAGACCCAGTACTTC.

The chain is built from TRBV10-3 and TRBJ1-2; D not resolved. Trimming removed 7 bases at V and 8 bases at J, with 11 bases between. This CDR3 contains 11 residues. Germline CDR1 reads ENHRY; CDR2 reads SYGVKD. The CDR3 DNA is TGTGCCATCAAGTTGGGGAGAGGCTACACCTTC. The encoded protein is CAIKLGRGYTF.

This clone was seen only once. The gene calls are TRBV18 and TRBJ2-2; perhaps TRBD2 as D (5 bases). The germline V gene has CDR1 KGHSH and CDR2 LQKENI. The CDR3 sequence is 16 residues long. Trimming removed 0 bases at V and 1 base at J, with 9 bases between. CDR3 bases: TGTGCCAGCTCACCACCGAAGCGGAAGAACACCGGGGAGCTGTTTTTT. Protein product: CASSPPKRKNTGELFF.

The chain carries TRBV5-4 and TRBJ1-3; 9 bases fit TRBD1. This CDR3 is built from 14 residues. With V trimmed by 1 base and J by 6 bases, 2 bases remained unmatched. Germline CDR1 is SGHNT and CDR2 is YYREEE (reference sequence). The CDR3 nucleotides read TGTGCCAGCAGCTTGACAGGGGGCTCAAACACCATATATTTT. It specifies CASSLTGGSNTIYF.

This clone is a singleton in its sample. The V and J genes are TRBV23-1 and TRBJ1-6; 10 positions agree with TRBD1. TRBV23-1 belongs to the ORF category, with a function that is uncertain. The CDR3 loop spans 15 amino acids. V dropped 2 bases and J dropped 16; count of bases not matched to a gene: 11. This CDR3 reads CASSQRQGAASSLHF. Written as DNA, the CDR3 is TGCGCCAGCAGTCAAAGACAGGGGGCCGCCTCCTCACTCCACTTT.

V is TRBV20-1 and J is TRBJ2-3; the D is unclear. This CDR3 region has 10 residues. With 6 bases removed from V and 6 bases from J, the gap between germline ends came to 7 bases. The germline V gene encodes CDR1 DFQATT and CDR2 SNEGSKA (reference sequence). CDR3 amino acids: CSALGDTQYF. In nucleotides, the CDR3 is TGCAGTGCCCTCGGGGATACGCAGTATTTT.

The CDR3 nucleotides read TGTGCCAGCAGCCAGGGCCTAGGGGGGGGGACCCAGTACTTC. This translates into CASSQGLGGGTQYF. The chain links TRBV7-2 to TRBJ2-5; D may be TRBD2 (7 bases). This CDR3 is built from 14 residues. Trimming took 5 bases from V and 7 from J, leaving 17 bases between them. From germline, CDR1 is SGHTA and CDR2 FQGNSA.

This sequence joins TRBV11-3 and TRBJ2-4; unclear D gene. Germline V gene lookup returns CDR1 SGHNT and CDR2 YENEEA. The germline V and J ends were trimmed by 5 bases and 7 bases, with 15 bases remaining between them. The CDR3 has 14 amino acids. In DNA, the CDR3 is TGTGCCAGCAGCCCTTCCCGGAGTGCGAACATTCAGTACTTC. It specifies CASSPSRSANIQYF.